One sample yielded the 21 T cell receptor beta chains listed below, sequenced in a study of glioma-infiltrating T cells after dendritic cell vaccination. Sample time point: after dendritic cell vaccination, including at tumor progression/relapse. Data came from immunoSEQ multiplex PCR; TCRdb stores just in-frame clones and leaves some out. In the table there are about 65,000 clones, around nine tenths of which are singletons. Sample: blood, taken after dendritic cell vaccination. The receptors come from a human donor with glioblastoma.

The chain links TRBV9 to TRBJ2-4, with 9 bases fitting TRBD1. CDR1 and CDR2 from the germline V gene are SGDLS and YYNGEE. Germline trimming cut 3 bases from V and 6 bases from J; bases unmatched to any gene: 4. CDR3 length equals 14 residues. The CDR3 bases are TGTGCCAGCAGCGACCCGGGACAGGGAAACATTCAGTACTTC. Translation: CASSDPGQGNIQYF. Supplemented by reference TRBV9 and TRBJ2-4, the full variable domain reads DSGVTQTPKHLITATGQRVTLRCSPRSGDLSVYWYQQSLDQGLQFLIQYYNGEERAKGNILERFSAQQFPDLHSELNLSSLELGDSALYFCASSDPGQGNIQYFGAGTRLSVL.

The chain combines TRBV29-1 with TRBJ1-1; no reliable D call. V dropped 2 bases and J dropped 6 bases, with 7 bases sitting between them. CDR1 and CDR2 (germline): SQVTM, ANQGSEA. CDR3 size: 11 residues. The CDR3 DNA sequence: TGCAGCGTTGAAACTCGCGCTGAAGCTTTCTTT. It specifies CSVETRAEAFF.

This clone was counted only a few times. This chain connects TRBV4-3 to TRBJ2-2, with 7 bases that match TRBD1. The ends lost 2 bases at V and 0 bases at J; junction bases unmatched: 6. There are 17 residues in the CDR3. CDR1 is LGHNA and CDR2 is YSLEER in the germline V gene. The chain's CDR3 is CASSQSGDSANTGELFF. CDR3 in DNA: TGCGCCAGCAGCCAATCTGGGGACAGCGCGAACACCGGGGAGCTGTTTTTT.

V is TRBV6-6 and J is TRBJ1-2; D is unresolved. Trimming took off 3 bases at V and 3 bases at J, with 8 bases between the two ends. This CDR3 has 13 amino acids. CDR1 and CDR2 from the germline V gene are MNHNY and SVGAGI (reference sequence). This CDR3 is CASSYAADYGYTF. The CDR3 region has the DNA TGTGCCAGCAGTTATGCAGCGGACTATGGCTACACCTTC.

The rearrangement uses TRBV2 and TRBJ1-5, with TRBD1 identical over 7 bases. Germline V CDR1 and CDR2: SNHLY, FYNNEI. The CDR3 totals 14 residues. V gave up 7 bases and J gave up 2 bases; unmatched junction bases: 5. The CDR3 is CASTLTGGNQPQHF. CDR3 DNA sequence: TGTGCCAGCACCCTCACAGGGGGCAATCAGCCCCAGCATTTT.

The chain combines TRBV13 with TRBJ1-1; tentatively, D is TRBD1 (5 bases). Germline CDR1 and CDR2: PRHDT and FYEKMQ (reference sequence). This CDR3 is 16 amino acids long. With 0 bases removed from V and 4 bases from J, the gap between germline ends came to 15 bases. CDR3: CASSLGWAGSATEAFF. The CDR3 DNA reads as TGTGCCAGCAGCTTAGGCTGGGCAGGGTCGGCCACTGAAGCTTTCTTT.

The gene calls are TRBV9 and TRBJ1-1, with 8 bases fitting TRBD1. The germline V gene encodes CDR1 SGDLS and CDR2 YYNGEE. CDR3 length: 16 amino acids. The V and J ends lost 0 bases and 2 bases, in that order; junction bases with no gene match: 6. The CDR3 DNA follows: TGTGCCAGCAGCGTAGTAGGACAGGGTGGTAACACTGAAGCTTTCTTT. Its protein product is CASSVVGQGGNTEAFF.

The rearrangement links TRBV5-1 to TRBJ1-2; weak D call: TRBD1 (5 bases). The CDR3 loop spans 14 amino acids. Germline lookup yields CDR1 SGHRS and CDR2 YFSETQ. The germline V and J ends were trimmed by 5 bases and 3 bases, with 14 bases remaining between them. The CDR3 bases are TGCGCCAGCAGGGGTAACGGACAAGACTATGGCTACACCTTC. Protein sequence: CASRGNGQDYGYTF.

This clone came up once. The chain joins TRBV19 to TRBJ1-4, with 9 nucleotides matching TRBD1. Trimming removed 5 bases from V and 3 bases from J; junction bases left unmatched: 10. CDR1 and CDR2 (germline): LNHDA, SQIVND (reference sequence). The length of the CDR3 is 17 residues. The CDR3 sequence: CASSSKPGQGPNEKLFF. CDR3 DNA: TGTGCCAGTAGTTCAAAGCCGGGACAGGGTCCTAATGAAAAACTGTTTTTT.

V usage is TRBV19 and J usage is TRBJ1-6; the match to TRBD1 covers 11 bases. CDR1 LNHDA and CDR2 SQIVND come from the germline V gene (reference sequence). This CDR3 region has 15 residues. The V gene end was trimmed by 7 bases and the J gene end by 7 bases; junction bases not matched to a gene: 6. The CDR3 region is CASTGQGAGNSPLHF. CDR3 DNA: TGTGCCAGTACCGGACAGGGGGCAGGGAATTCACCCCTCCACTTT.

This chain joins TRBV5-4 and TRBJ1-2, with D possibly being TRBD1 (6 bases). Germline V gene lookup returns CDR1 SGHNT and CDR2 YYREEE (reference sequence). Trimming removed 0 bases at V and 0 bases at J, with 9 bases between. There are 15 residues in the CDR3. The CDR3 protein is CASSLDREANYGYTF. The CDR3, as DNA: TGTGCCAGCAGCTTGGACAGGGAAGCTAACTATGGCTACACCTTC.

The chain links TRBV30 to TRBJ1-5; 9 bases align to TRBD1. After removal of 3 bases from V and 3 bases from J, the junction contained 18 bases not matched to a gene. The V gene's germline CDR1 is GTSNPN and CDR2 SVGIG (reference sequence). CDR3 length: 19 amino acids. The CDR3 nucleotides read TGTGCCTGGAGAAAACCGGGACAGGGTTTGTTGAGACACAATCAGCCCCAGCATTTT. This sequence encodes CAWRKPGQGLLRHNQPQHF.

The chain links TRBV30 to TRBJ2-7; maybe TRBD1 (6 bases). This CDR3 spans 13 amino acids. V dropped 4 bases and J dropped 2 bases, with 12 bases sitting between them. Germline V CDR1 and CDR2: GTSNPN, SVGIG (reference sequence). The DNA of the CDR3 is TGTGCCTGGATTAGACAGGTCCCCTACGAGCAGTACTTC. It translates to CAWIRQVPYEQYF.

This chain connects TRBV19 to TRBJ1-5; D remains ambiguous. CDR3 length: 14 residues. V gave up 3 bases and J gave up 0 bases, with 6 bases separating them. Per the germline V gene, CDR1 is LNHDA and CDR2 is SQIVND (reference sequence). CDR3 coding DNA: TGTGCCAGTAGTATTTCCAGTAGCAATCAGCCCCAGCATTTT. Its protein product is CASSISSSNQPQHF.

The sample holds one count of this clone. V is TRBV15 and J is TRBJ1-2; D not resolved. Germline assignment: CDR1 LNHNV and CDR2 YYDKDF (reference sequence). CDR3 length: 12 residues. V lost 5 bases and J lost 0, with 4 bases in between. This CDR3 is CATSAANYGYTF. Written as DNA, the CDR3 is TGTGCCACCAGCGCGGCTAACTATGGCTACACCTTC.

The chain uses TRBV5-1 and TRBJ2-7, with D possibly matching TRBD2 (5 bases). The V gene lost 4 bases and the J gene lost 4 bases, with 18 bases spanning the gap. From germline, CDR1 is SGHRS and CDR2 YFSETQ. This CDR3 is 15 amino acids long. The CDR3 sequence: CASSPPSRRAYEQYF. The CDR3 DNA reads TGCGCCAGCAGCCCTCCTAGCCGGCGAGCTTACGAGCAGTACTTC.

J is TRBJ2-7 and V is TRBV6-5; the D gene is possibly TRBD1 (6 bases). From germline, CDR1 is MNHEY and CDR2 SVGAGI. V lost 4 bases, J lost 2 bases, and 15 bases lay in between. The CDR3 covers 15 residues. CDR3 sequence: CASSLFGQTTYEQYF. DNA of the CDR3: TGTGCCAGCAGTTTATTCGGACAGACTACCTACGAGCAGTACTTC.

J is TRBJ2-7 and V is TRBV19; 9 positions match TRBD1. CDR3 length: 15 amino acids. J lost 2 bases, V lost 5 bases, and 7 bases had no gene match. Germline V lookup: CDR1 LNHDA, CDR2 SQIVND (reference sequence). CDR3: CASSLRTGATYEQYF. In DNA form, the CDR3 reads TGTGCCAGTAGTCTACGGACAGGGGCGACCTACGAGCAGTACTTC.

CDR3 in amino acids: CASSLGEQYEQYF. Here the CDR3 DNA reads TGTGCCAGCAGCTTAGGGGAGCAATACGAGCAGTACTTC. V gene TRBV7-6 combines with J gene TRBJ2-7; the D gene is possibly TRBD2 (5 bases). The CDR3 is 13 residues long. Trimming cost V 1 base and J 4 bases, with 8 bases left between them. Germline CDR1 reads SGHVS; CDR2 reads FNYEAQ. Combining the CDR3 with reference TRBV7-6 and TRBJ2-7 gives the whole variable domain GAGVSQSPRYKVTKRGQDVALRCDPISGHVSLYWYRQALGQGPEFLTYFNYEAQQDKSGLPNDRFSAERPEGSISTLTIQRTEQRDSAMYRCASSLGEQYEQYFGPGTRLTVT.

The rearrangement links TRBV4-3 to TRBJ2-7, with a possible D match to TRBD1 (6 bases). V was clipped by 1 base and J by 0 bases, with 10 bases between them. Germline loops: CDR1 LGHNA, CDR2 YSLEER. This CDR3 region has 15 residues. This CDR3 reads CASSQGTDSSYEQYF. CDR3 DNA sequence: TGCGCCAGCAGCCAAGGGACGGACAGCTCCTACGAGCAGTACTTC.

The CDR3 loop is CASTVDSAYNEQFF. In DNA, the CDR3 is TGTGCCAGCACCGTCGACTCAGCCTACAATGAGCAGTTCTTC. The V call is TRBV11-2, the J call TRBJ2-1; D uncertain. Per germline, CDR1 SGHAT and CDR2 FQNNGV. This CDR3 region has 14 residues. Between the trimmed V and J ends, which lost 7 bases and 2 bases, there was a span of 12 bases.